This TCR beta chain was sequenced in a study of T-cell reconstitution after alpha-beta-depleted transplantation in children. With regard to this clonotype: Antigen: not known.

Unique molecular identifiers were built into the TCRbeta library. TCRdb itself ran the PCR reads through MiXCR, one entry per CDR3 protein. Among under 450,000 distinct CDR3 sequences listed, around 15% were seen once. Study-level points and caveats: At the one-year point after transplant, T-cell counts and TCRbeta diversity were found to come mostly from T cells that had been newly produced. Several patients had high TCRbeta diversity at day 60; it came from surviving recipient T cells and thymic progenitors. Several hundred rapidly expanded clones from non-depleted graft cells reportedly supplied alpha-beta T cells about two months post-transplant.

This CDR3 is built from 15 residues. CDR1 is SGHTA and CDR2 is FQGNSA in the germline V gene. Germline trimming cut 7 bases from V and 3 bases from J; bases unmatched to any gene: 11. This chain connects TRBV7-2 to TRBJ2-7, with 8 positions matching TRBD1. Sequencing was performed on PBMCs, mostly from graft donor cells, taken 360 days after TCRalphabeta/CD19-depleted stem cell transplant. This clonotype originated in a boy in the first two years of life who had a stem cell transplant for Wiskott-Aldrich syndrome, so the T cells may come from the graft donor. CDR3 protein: CASTLTGASFYEQYF. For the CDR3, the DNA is TGTGCCAGCACCCTGACAGGGGCCTCCTTCTACGAGCAGTACTTC.